The rows below give T cell receptor beta chains drawn from one sample of a study of CD8+ T cells in alopecia areata. Assay used: immunoSEQ multiplex PCR; TCRdb lists only in-frame clones, some missing. The sample carries about 140,000 clones, roughly four fifths recorded once. The source material was CD8+ T cells sorted from blood, sampled at week 4, from a patient treated with tofacitinib. All receptors derive from a human donor with alopecia areata. CDR3s leave out the opening cysteine and the closing phenylalanine or tryptophan. Size values are once, few and many counts, or a class for expanded clones, and some rows have none.

CDR3aa,v_gene,len,abundance
ASSIRQDEQY,TRBV7-9,10,once
ARAQGLYGYT,TRBV19,10,once
ASLRGTGELF,TRBV19,10,-
ASSEDPSGGTDTQY,TRBV2,14,-
ASSLYGYEQY,TRBV27,10,-
ASSYSGGTQETQY,TRBV6-5,13,-
ASSPSAGQYINYGYT,TRBV7-3,15,-
AWTDSMSGSTDTQY,TRBV30,14,-
ASSPSGTGVEQY,TRBV18,12,-
ALGDRAMNTEAF,TRBV7-8,12,once
ASSFGTGSSYEQY,TRBV5-1,13,-
ASSDSGVASGELF,TRBV6-1,13,-
ASSPFGGAALWGQF,TRBV19,14,-
ASSSSAETGETQY,TRBV7-6,13,-
ASSLAQGRVSEQY,TRBV7-6,13,-
ASSASQGYEQF,TRBV9,11,once
ASSQEDSGAQETQY,TRBV5-5,14,-
ASSYSWADTQY,TRBV6-6,11,-
ASSLAAGGDYGYT,TRBV7-9,13,once
ASSLGRGPSYEQY,TRBV7-9,13,once
SVEGRTEVRSDTQY,TRBV29-1,14,-
ASSYSGRDY,TRBV6-6,9,-
ASSQLQGLAHNEQF,TRBV4-3,14,few
ASSMPTSMNTEAF,TRBV19,13,-
ASSLSGGAGDEQF,TRBV7-2,13,-
ASSQTRKDLN,TRBV11-3,10,-
ASSQAGLGELF,TRBV4-1,11,-
SVGTAYEQY,TRBV29-1,9,-
ASSFGSGGNQPQH,TRBV5-6,13,-
ASSQQGRSQETQY,TRBV4-1,13,-
ASSAAGGNEQF,TRBV6-6,11,-
ASSLTLGSNTEAF,TRBV7-2,13,-
ASSDGYNEQF,TRBV6-4,10,-
ASSEGPGQSYEQY,TRBV2,13,-
ASSQGGQTEAF,TRBV4-3,11,-
ASSLRPTYEQY,TRBV5-1,11,-
ASSQNSPRGGREQY,TRBV23-1,14,-
ASSAADFEKLF,TRBV9,11,-
ASSLRNEQF,TRBV27,9,-
SVLGAGAGTEAF,TRBV29-1,12,-
ASTPFAAGANVLT,TRBV6-6,13,few
ASSLVIAEQF,TRBV11-2,10,-
ASSLYSGDEQY,TRBV5-1,11,-
ASSSPRGETQY,TRBV7-6,11,-
AWTSEGNEQF,TRBV30,10,-
ASSQRLAGDNRGEQY,TRBV14,15,once
ASSITRTIQPTDTQY,TRBV19,15,-
AWSTDSRDPFYEQY,TRBV30,14,-
ASSSQGGSTTDTQY,TRBV9,14,-
ASSMDRFGNEQF,TRBV5-5,12,-
ASSQASGYEQY,TRBV4-1,11,once
ASRLAVGGEETQY,TRBV5-1,13,-
ASAPLGSTDTQY,TRBV27,12,-
ASSLSFPGRSSGNTIY,TRBV28,16,once
ASSRTGGSYNEQF,TRBV6-5,13,-
ASSLGGFSADEQY,TRBV11-2,13,-
ASSYGGAETQY,TRBV6-6,11,-